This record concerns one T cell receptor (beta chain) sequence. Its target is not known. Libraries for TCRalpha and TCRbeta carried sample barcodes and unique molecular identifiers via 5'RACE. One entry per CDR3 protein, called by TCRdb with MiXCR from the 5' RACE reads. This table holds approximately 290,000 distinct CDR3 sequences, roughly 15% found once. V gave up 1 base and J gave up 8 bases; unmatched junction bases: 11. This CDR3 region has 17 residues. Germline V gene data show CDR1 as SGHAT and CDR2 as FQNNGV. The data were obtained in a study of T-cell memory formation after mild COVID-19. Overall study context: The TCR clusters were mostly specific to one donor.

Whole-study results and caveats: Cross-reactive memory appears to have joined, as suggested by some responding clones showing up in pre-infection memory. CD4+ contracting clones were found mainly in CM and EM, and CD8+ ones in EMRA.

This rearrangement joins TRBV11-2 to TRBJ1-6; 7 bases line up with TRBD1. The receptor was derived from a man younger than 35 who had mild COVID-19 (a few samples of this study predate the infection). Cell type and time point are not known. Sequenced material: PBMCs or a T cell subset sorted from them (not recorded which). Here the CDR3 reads CASSLGSRGGFYSPLHF. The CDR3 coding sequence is TGTGCCAGCAGCTTAGGGTCGCGAGGGGGCTTTTATTCACCCCTCCACTTT.